Each of the 13 T cell receptor beta chains below was sequenced from the same sample in a study of blood T cell repertoires in COVID-19. Assay: immunoSEQ multiplex PCR; the TCRdb copy retains only in-frame clones and omits some. The repertoire includes about 170,000 clones, 82% of them detected once, and more than 7.5% sits in the top ten. Sequencing was carried out using peripheral blood. The receptors derive from a woman in her 70s with acute or convalescent COVID-19.

V gene TRBV5-5 combines with J gene TRBJ1-1; D is possibly TRBD1 (6 bases). Germline assignment: CDR1 SGHKS and CDR2 YYEKEE (reference sequence). This CDR3 comprises 17 residues. The germline V and J ends were trimmed by 1 base and 3 bases, with 19 bases remaining between them. The CDR3 sequence is CASSLWGSGGGYTEAFF. The CDR3 coding sequence is TGTGCCAGCAGCTTGTGGGGGAGCGGGGGCGGGTACACTGAAGCTTTCTTT.

The J gene is TRBJ1-2, the V gene TRBV28, with D unresolved. Trimming left V 5 bases short and J 4 bases short, with 11 bases between. The CDR3 runs 13 residues. Germline lookup yields CDR1 MDHEN and CDR2 SYDVKM. The CDR3 loop reads CASSPTTGYGYTF. The DNA for the CDR3 is TGTGCCAGCAGTCCTACCACGGGCTATGGCTACACCTTC.

The chain is built from TRBV2 and TRBJ1-6, with 8 bases matching TRBD1. The CDR3 spans 13 residues. Germline loops: CDR1 SNHLY, CDR2 FYNNEI. V lost 11 bases to trimming and J lost 13 bases; unmatched junction nucleotides: 13. This CDR3 is CACSGTGPRPLHF. The CDR3 nucleotides are TGTGCCTGCTCGGGGACAGGCCCCCGGCCCCTCCACTTT.

The rearrangement uses TRBV6-2 or TRBV6-3 and TRBJ1-4, with 7 positions matching TRBD1. Germline trimming cut 6 bases from V and 5 bases from J; bases unmatched to any gene: 3. Germline CDR1 reads MNHEY; CDR2 reads SVGEGT. This CDR3 contains 13 residues. The CDR3 reads CASSKGQNEKLFF. The CDR3, as DNA: TGTGCCAGCAGCAAGGGACAGAATGAAAAACTGTTTTTT.

CDR3 nucleotides: TGTGCCAGCAGTCTGACAGGGCGGACTGAAGCTTTCTTT. This codes for CASSLTGRTEAFF. The rearrangement links TRBV12-3 or TRBV12-4 to TRBJ1-1; TRBD1 matches 7 bases. The CDR3 is made up of 13 amino acids. J gave up 5 bases and V 5 bases, and 5 bases lay outside the gene matches.

V gene TRBV18 combines with J gene TRBJ2-3; D perhaps matches TRBD2 (5 bases). Germline V gene lookup returns CDR1 KGHSH and CDR2 LQKENI. This CDR3 comprises 16 residues. V dropped 2 bases and J dropped 4 bases, with 16 bases sitting between them. The CDR3 DNA reads TGTGCCAGCTCACCAACCCCTAGCCCTGGGGCAGATACGCAGTATTTT. This sequence encodes CASSPTPSPGADTQYF.

This chain uses TRBV5-1 with TRBJ2-1, with 7 bases fitting TRBD2. V was clipped by 7 bases and J by 6 bases; unmatched bases: 4. The germline V gene has CDR1 SGHRS and CDR2 YFSETQ. The CDR3 is 12 amino acids. CDR3 protein: CASSWGGNEQFF. Here the CDR3 DNA reads TGCGCCAGCTCTTGGGGGGGCAATGAGCAGTTCTTC.

Only one count was recorded for this clone. The genes are TRBV4-1 and TRBJ2-3; D is unclear. In germline, CDR1 is MGHRA, CDR2 YSYEKL. The CDR3 is 15 residues long. V gave up 4 bases and J gave up 3 bases, with 14 bases separating them. DNA for the CDR3: TGCGCCAGCAGCCCGATTGGCAGATTAACAGATACGCAGTATTTT. Translation: CASSPIGRLTDTQYF.

The gene calls are TRBV5-1 and TRBJ1-2; D not resolved. This CDR3 is 11 amino acids long. With 8 bases removed from V and 3 bases from J, the gap between germline ends came to 8 bases. Germline CDR1 and CDR2: SGHRS and YFSETQ. The CDR3 bases are TGCGCCAGGGCCGGAGACTATGGCTACACCTTC. The encoded protein is CARAGDYGYTF.

The rearrangement uses TRBV28 and TRBJ2-2; 7 nucleotides align to TRBD1. The ends lost 8 bases at V and 5 bases at J; junction bases unmatched: 8. Germline V gene lookup returns CDR1 MDHEN and CDR2 SYDVKM. CDR3 length: 14 residues. As DNA, the CDR3 is TGTGCCAGCTTGGGACAGCCAGATACCGGGGAGCTGTTTTTT. It is translated as CASLGQPDTGELFF. Complete variable domain (other parts from reference TRBV28 and TRBJ2-2): DVKVTQSSRYLVKRTGEKVFLECVQDMDHENMFWYRQDPGLGLRLIYFSYDVKMKEKGDIPEGYSVSREKKERFSLILESASTNQTSMYLCASLGQPDTGELFFGEGSRLTVL.

Only a few counts were recorded for this clone. The chain combines TRBV5-6 with TRBJ1-6; perhaps TRBD1 as D (6 bases). CDR3 length: 17 residues. Germline V gene data show CDR1 as SGHDT and CDR2 as YYEEEE. The V and J ends lost 3 bases and 3 bases respectively, with 16 bases between them. CDR3 amino acids: CASSSNPGAGYNSPLHF. CDR3 in DNA: TGTGCCAGCAGCTCCAATCCAGGGGCCGGCTATAATTCACCCCTCCACTTT. The variable domain in full, completed from reference TRBV5-6 and TRBJ1-6, reads DAGVTQSPTHLIKTRGQQVTLRCSPKSGHDTVSWYQQALGQGPQFIFQYYEEEERQRGNFPDRFSGHQFPNYSSELNVNALLLGDSALYLCASSSNPGAGYNSPLHFGNGTRLTVT.

Written as DNA, the CDR3 is TGTGCCAGCAGTCAAACCCGGGACAAAAGATGGTATAGCAATCAGCCCCAGCATTTT. This sequence encodes CASSQTRDKRWYSNQPQHF. V usage is TRBV6-8 and J usage is TRBJ1-5, with D perhaps TRBD1 (6 bases). Trimming stripped 5 bases from V and 0 bases from J, with 23 bases between. Germline assignment: CDR1 MNHGY and CDR2 SAAAGT. The CDR3 has 19 amino acids.

The V and J genes are TRBV19 and TRBJ1-2; D call uncertain. The V gene's germline CDR1 is LNHDA and CDR2 SQIVND (reference sequence). With 7 bases removed from V and 6 bases from J, the gap between germline ends came to 27 bases. CDR3 size: 17 residues. CDR3 in amino acids: CASNSDGTGRTTDGYTF. The CDR3, as DNA: TGTGCCAGTAATAGCGACGGCACGGGAAGGACTACTGATGGCTACACCTTC. The entire variable domain, with the rest obtained from reference TRBV19 and TRBJ1-2, is as follows: DGGITQSPKYLFRKEGQNVTLSCEQNLNHDAMYWYRQDPGQGLRLIYYSQIVNDFQKGDIAEGYSVSREKKESFPLTVTSAQKNPTAFYLCASNSDGTGRTTDGYTFGSGTRLTVV.